The clone carrying this T cell receptor beta chain occurred a few times. Antigen specificity is unknown. 5'RACE template switching added a universal primer site and UMIs to TCR cDNA. TCRdb independently ran MiXCR on the 5' RACE reads; one entry per CDR3 protein. The table has 250,000 to 350,000 distinct CDR3 sequences, around 9.3% seen once; the top ten hold over 3%. The record originates from a study of T cells after yellow fever vaccination. Study-wide findings and caveats: A small share of clonotypes appeared in both CD4 and CD8 compartments. Though it reached lower strength, the secondary response hit its peak faster, day 5 versus 15. Abundant clonotypes from the bulk population could have been carried over as contaminants into FACS-sorted repertoires.

The TCR originated in a man between 18 and 35 years old who received the YFV17D yellow fever vaccine. The sequences come from CD4+ T cells sorted from PBMCs, collected 5 days after the yellow fever booster vaccination.

CDR3 loop: CASSQGPGNTIYF. The CDR3 bases are TGTGCCAGCAGCCAAGGCCCGGGAAACACCATATATTTT. The chain has TRBV14 and TRBJ1-3; no clear D. CDR3 length equals 13 residues. The ends were cut back, 1 base at V and 4 bases at J, with 5 bases in the middle. Germline V gives CDR1 SGHDN, CDR2 FVKESK.